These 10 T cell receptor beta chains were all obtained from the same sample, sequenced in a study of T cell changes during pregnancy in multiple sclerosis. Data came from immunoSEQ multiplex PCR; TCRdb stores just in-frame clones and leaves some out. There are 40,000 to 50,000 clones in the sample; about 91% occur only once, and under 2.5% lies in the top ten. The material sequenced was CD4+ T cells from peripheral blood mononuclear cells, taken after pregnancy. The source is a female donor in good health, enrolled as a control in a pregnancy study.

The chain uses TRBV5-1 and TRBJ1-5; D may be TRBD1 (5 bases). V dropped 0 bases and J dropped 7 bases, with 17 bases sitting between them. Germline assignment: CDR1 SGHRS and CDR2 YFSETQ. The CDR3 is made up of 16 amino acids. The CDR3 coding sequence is TGCGCCAGCAGCTTGGAGCCGACAGAAGTGGGGCAGCCCCAGCATTTT. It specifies CASSLEPTEVGQPQHF.

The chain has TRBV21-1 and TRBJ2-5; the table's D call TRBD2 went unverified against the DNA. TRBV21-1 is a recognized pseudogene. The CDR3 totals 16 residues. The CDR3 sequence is CASSKAWIAGGETQYF. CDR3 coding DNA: TGTGCCAGCAGCAAAGCTTGGATCGCGGGAGGTGAGACCCAGTACTTC.

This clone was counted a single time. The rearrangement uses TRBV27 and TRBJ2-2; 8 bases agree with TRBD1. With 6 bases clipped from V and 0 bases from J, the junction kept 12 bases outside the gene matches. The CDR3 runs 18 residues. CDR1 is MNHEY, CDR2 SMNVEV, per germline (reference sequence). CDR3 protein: CASRTGGGFRTNTGELFF. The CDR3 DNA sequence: TGTGCCAGCAGAACAGGGGGTGGGTTCAGAACGAACACCGGGGAGCTGTTTTTT.

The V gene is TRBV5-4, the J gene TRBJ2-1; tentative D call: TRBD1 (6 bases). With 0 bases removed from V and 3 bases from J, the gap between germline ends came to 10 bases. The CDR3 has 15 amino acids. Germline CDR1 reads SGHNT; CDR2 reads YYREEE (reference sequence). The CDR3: CASSLDRAGYNEQFF. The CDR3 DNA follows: TGTGCCAGCAGCTTGGACAGGGCGGGCTACAATGAGCAGTTCTTC.

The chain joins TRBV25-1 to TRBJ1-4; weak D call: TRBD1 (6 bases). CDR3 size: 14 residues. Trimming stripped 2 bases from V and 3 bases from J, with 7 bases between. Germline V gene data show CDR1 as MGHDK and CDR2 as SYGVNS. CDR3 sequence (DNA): TGTGCCAGCAGTGAAGGGGGCCCTAATGAAAAACTGTTTTTT. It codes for CASSEGGPNEKLFF.

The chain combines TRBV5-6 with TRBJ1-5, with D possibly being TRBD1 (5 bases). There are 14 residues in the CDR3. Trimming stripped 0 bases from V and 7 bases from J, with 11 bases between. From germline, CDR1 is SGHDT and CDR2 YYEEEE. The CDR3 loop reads CASSLVGGDQPQHF. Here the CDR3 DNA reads TGTGCCAGCAGCTTGGTCGGGGGAGACCAGCCCCAGCATTTT.

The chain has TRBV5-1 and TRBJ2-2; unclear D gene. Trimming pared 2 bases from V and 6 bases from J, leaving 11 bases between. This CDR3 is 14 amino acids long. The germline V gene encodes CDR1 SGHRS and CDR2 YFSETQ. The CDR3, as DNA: TGCGCCAGCAGCTTTAAAGCAGAGGCCGGGGAGCTGTTTTTT. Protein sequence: CASSFKAEAGELFF.

The CDR3 region has the DNA TGCGCCAGCAGCCCGGGACAAAATAATTCACCCCTCCACTTT. Amino acid sequence: CASSPGQNNSPLHF. The chain employs TRBV5-1 and TRBJ1-6, with TRBD1 as a possible D gene (6 bases). V lost 4 bases to trimming and J lost 5 bases, with 10 bases between them. CDR1 is SGHRS and CDR2 is YFSETQ in the germline V gene. The CDR3 covers 14 residues.

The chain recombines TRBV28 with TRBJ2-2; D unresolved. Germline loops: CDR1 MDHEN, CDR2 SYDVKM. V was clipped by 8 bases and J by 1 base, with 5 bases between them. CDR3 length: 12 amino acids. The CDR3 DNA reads TGTGCCAGCGCGGTGAACACCGGGGAGCTGTTTTTT. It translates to CASAVNTGELFF. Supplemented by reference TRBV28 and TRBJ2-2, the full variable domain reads DVKVTQSSRYLVKRTGEKVFLECVQDMDHENMFWYRQDPGLGLRLIYFSYDVKMKEKGDIPEGYSVSREKKERFSLILESASTNQTSMYLCASAVNTGELFFGEGSRLTVL.

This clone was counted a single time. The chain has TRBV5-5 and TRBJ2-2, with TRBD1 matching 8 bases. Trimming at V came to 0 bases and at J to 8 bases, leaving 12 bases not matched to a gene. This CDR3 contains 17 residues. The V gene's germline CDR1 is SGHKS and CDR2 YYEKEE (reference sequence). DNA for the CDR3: TGTGCCAGCAGCTTGGACAGGGGGTTCGTACCACCGGGGGAGCTGTTTTTT. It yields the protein CASSLDRGFVPPGELFF.